These 4 T cell receptor beta chains came from one sample sequenced in a study of beta chain features in type 1 diabetes listed by TCRdb under 2018. The receptor library was made with the immunoSEQ multiplex PCR assay. The High Capacity cDNA Reverse Transcription Kit was used to reverse transcribe all of the isolated RNA, meaning that expressed TCRB transcripts were what got sequenced. In its TCRdb copy, this immuneACCESS table keeps in-frame sequences only and misses some clones. Where compared with another copy, unresolved V genes explain less than half of these, and the others have no known cause. The sample profile shows around 250,000 clones; 11% to 15% of them were found once. The leading ten clones occupy approximately 0.021% of the sample. No cognate antigen is known for these TCRs. Overall study results and their limits: In all four CD4+ subsets, TCRB CDR3 length was moderately but significantly shorter in type 1 diabetes patients.

Sequenced: naive CD4+ T cells from blood. The cell subset or site label for this specimen denotes: true naive CD4+ T cells. The receptors originated from a man in his thirties or forties with type 1 diabetes.

This clone came up a few times. The genes are TRBV7-2 and TRBJ2-3; D perhaps matches TRBD1 (6 bases). Germline CDR1 SGHTA, CDR2 FQGNSA. V was trimmed by 4 bases and J by 1 base, leaving 24 bases between them. This CDR3 spans 19 amino acids. The CDR3 coding sequence is TGTGCCAGCAGCTCGCTCAAACAGGGAACCCTAGGCGGCACAGATACGCAGTATTTT. It is translated as CASSSLKQGTLGGTDTQYF.

The CDR3 region is CASSLGASGVYNEQFF. The CDR3 coding sequence is TGTGCCAGCAGTCTGGGGGCTAGCGGGGTCTACAATGAGCAGTTCTTC. The chain carries TRBV9 and TRBJ2-1; the match to TRBD2 covers 9 bases. Trimming took 5 bases from V and 3 from J; bases not matched to a gene: 9. The CDR3 runs 16 residues. In germline, CDR1 is SGDLS, CDR2 YYNGEE.

This clone was counted a few times. This chain connects TRBV7-9 to TRBJ2-2; D uncertain. Looked up from germline, CDR1 is SEHNR and CDR2 is FQNEAQ (reference sequence). V was pared by 2 bases and J by 7 bases, with 5 bases between. This CDR3 comprises 12 residues. In nucleotides, the CDR3 is TGTGCCAGCAGCTTACTAGACGGGGAGCTGTTTTTT. Amino acid sequence: CASSLLDGELFF.

V usage is TRBV30 and J usage is TRBJ2-5; possible D gene TRBD1, 5 bases. The J call may not be correct, given that the DNA end is closer to TRBJ2-7. Per the germline V gene, CDR1 is GTSNPN and CDR2 is SVGIG (reference sequence). There are 13 residues in the CDR3. CDR3 bases: TGTGCCTGGAGTAGGGCCAGGGTCTACGAGCAGTACTTC. This gives the protein CAWSRARVYEQYF.